These T cell receptor beta chains were read from a single sample in a study of cytomegalovirus exposure and HLA in healthy donors. The assay was immunoSEQ multiplex PCR, and TCRdb's table has in-frame clones only and misses some. Among about 150,000 clones listed, roughly 66% were seen once. Sequencing was carried out using PBMCs. These receptors originate from a woman in her late teens or twenties in good health and CMV-seronegative. CDR3s include the opening cysteine and the closing phenylalanine or tryptophan. The D gene is left open where the match is weak. For some rows the clone size is stated as once, few or many, or as a class when expanded; others skip it.

v_call	j_call	d_call	cdr3_length	clone_size	cdr3_nt	cdr3_aa
TRBV29-1	TRBJ1-1	-	12	-	TGCAGCGTTGGTCCAGGGTGGACTGAAGCTTTCTTT	CSVGPGWTEAFF
TRBV7-2	TRBJ2-7	TRBD1	17	once	TGTGCCAGCAGCCGTAGGTTGTTTACAGGGGACTCCTACGAGCAGTACTTC	CASSRRLFTGDSYEQYF
TRBV5-8	TRBJ2-1	TRBD2	17	-	TGTGCCAGCAGCTCCCTCCCCAACGCGGGAGTGGTCAATGAGCAGTTCTTC	CASSSLPNAGVVNEQFF
TRBV29-1	TRBJ2-5	TRBD1	13	-	TGCAGCGCTCCCGGGACAGGGGCGAAGACCCAGTACTTC	CSAPGTGAKTQYF
TRBV5-4	TRBJ2-2	-	16	many	TGTGCCAGCAGCTTGGAATCGACAGCGAACACCGGGGAGCTGTTTTTT	CASSLESTANTGELFF
TRBV27	TRBJ1-2	-	15	-	TGTGCCAGCAGCCGAGAGGGCCTCATGGGCTATGGCTACACCTTC	CASSREGLMGYGYTF
TRBV7-2	TRBJ2-1	TRBD1	15	-	TGTGCCAGCAGCTTAGACAGGGGGCGTGTCTATGAGCAGTTCTTC	CASSLDRGRVYEQFF
TRBV7-2	TRBJ2-1	TRBD2	13	few	TGTGCCTCGTGCTGGACTAGCAACAATGAGCAGTTCTTC	CASCWTSNNEQFF
TRBV9	TRBJ2-2	TRBD1	17	-	TGTGCCAGCAGCGGAAATCCCGGGACAGGGTTTTCAGGGGAGCTGTTTTTT	CASSGNPGTGFSGELFF
TRBV30	TRBJ1-6	-	13	-	TGTGCCTGGAAACTGGGGGGATGGTCACCCCTCCACTTT	CAWKLGGWSPLHF
TRBV11-3	TRBJ1-1	-	13	-	TGTGCCAGCAGCTTGAATAGGGAGACTGAAGCTTTCTTT	CASSLNRETEAFF
TRBV21-1	TRBJ1-1	-	15	-	TGTGCCAGCAGCAAAGGGGTCGGGTTGAACACTGAAGCTTTCTTT	CASSKGVGLNTEAFF
TRBV5-4	TRBJ1-4	-	15	-	TGTGCCAGCAGCTTGTTCAAAGGGGGTAATGAAAAACTGTTTTTT	CASSLFKGGNEKLFF
TRBV30	TRBJ1-2	-	11	-	TGTGCCTGGACGGGAGGCTATGGCTACACCTTC	CAWTGGYGYTF
TRBV7-9	TRBJ2-2	TRBD1	17	few	TGTGCCAGCAGCTTCGCCCCGGGACAGGGGGCAGCCGGGGAGCTGTTTTTT	CASSFAPGQGAAGELFF
TRBV18	TRBJ1-1	-	12	-	TGTGCCAGCACTTCAGGGAACACTGAAGCTTTCTTT	CASTSGNTEAFF
TRBV30	TRBJ1-2	-	15	-	TGTGCCTGGAGTGTACTGAGGAGTCTTAACTATGGCTACACCTTC	CAWSVLRSLNYGYTF
TRBV18	TRBJ1-3	-	16	-	TGTGCCAGCTCACCACCTCCTTTCGGTGCTGGAAACACCATATATTTT	CASSPPPFGAGNTIYF
TRBV7-9	TRBJ1-2	-	14	-	TGTGCCAGCAGCCCCCTGGCAACAAACTATGGCTACACCTTC	CASSPLATNYGYTF
TRBV14	TRBJ1-2	TRBD1	17	-	TGTGCCAGCAGCCAAGAAGGCGGGACAGGGGGAAACTATGGCTACACCTTC	CASSQEGGTGGNYGYTF
TRBV28	TRBJ1-2	TRBD1	15	-	TGTGCCAGCAGTTTCAGGGCAGGGGGGAGCTATGGCTACACCTTC	CASSFRAGGSYGYTF
TRBV28	TRBJ1-5	TRBD1	15	-	TGTGCCAGCAAACGGGACAGCGTAAAAAATCAGCCCCAGCATTTT	CASKRDSVKNQPQHF
TRBV6-1	TRBJ1-5	-	13	once	TGTGCCAGCGCTCGACTTAGCAATCAGCCCCAGCATTTT	CASARLSNQPQHF
TRBV18	TRBJ2-3	-	13	-	TGTGCCAGCTCACCACTCTTTACAGATACGCAGTATTTT	CASSPLFTDTQYF